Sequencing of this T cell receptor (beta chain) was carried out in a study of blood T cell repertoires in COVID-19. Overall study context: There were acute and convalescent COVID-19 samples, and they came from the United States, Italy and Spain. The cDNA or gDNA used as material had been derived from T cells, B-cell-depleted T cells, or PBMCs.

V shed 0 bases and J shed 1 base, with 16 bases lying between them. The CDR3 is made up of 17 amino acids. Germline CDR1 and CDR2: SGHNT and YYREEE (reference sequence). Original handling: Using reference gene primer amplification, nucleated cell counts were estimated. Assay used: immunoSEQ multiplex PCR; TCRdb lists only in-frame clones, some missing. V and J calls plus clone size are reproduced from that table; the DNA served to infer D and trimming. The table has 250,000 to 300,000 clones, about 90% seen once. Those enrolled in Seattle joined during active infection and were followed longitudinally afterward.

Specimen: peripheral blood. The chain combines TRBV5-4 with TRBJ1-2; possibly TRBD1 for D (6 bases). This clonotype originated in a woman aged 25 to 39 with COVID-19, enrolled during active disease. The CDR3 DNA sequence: TGTGCCAGCAGCTTGGACAGGGCTCCTGCCTTTAACTATGGCTACACCTTC. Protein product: CASSLDRAPAFNYGYTF.